The 26 T cell receptor beta chains presented below share a single source sample, sequenced in a study of T-cell memory formation after mild COVID-19. TCRdb reprocessed the 5' RACE reads via MiXCR and lists one record per CDR3 protein. This table holds about 140,000 distinct CDR3 sequences, more than 13% found once. Input material: PBMCs or a T cell subset sorted from them (not recorded which). These receptors were taken from an adult woman who had mild COVID-19 (a few samples of this study predate the infection). Cell type and time point are not known.

The CDR3 protein is CASSFSGGEGSEQYF. CDR3 bases: TGTGCCAGCAGCTTCTCCGGGGGCGAGGGATCCGAGCAGTACTTC. The genes are TRBV11-3 and TRBJ2-7; D is perhaps TRBD1 or TRBD2 (6 bases each). The CDR3 is 15 residues long. The V end was cut by 3 bases, the J end by 6 bases, with 18 bases between. Germline loops: CDR1 SGHNT, CDR2 YENEEA.

The sample holds a few counts of this clonotype. The J gene is TRBJ2-2, the V gene TRBV9; a possible D gene is TRBD1 (6 bases). V lost 0 bases, J lost 0 bases, and 15 bases lay in between. This CDR3 contains 18 residues. CDR1 is SGDLS, CDR2 YYNGEE, per germline. CDR3 coding DNA: TGTGCCAGCAGCGTAGCCCGACAGGCCAAAGCGAACACCGGGGAGCTGTTTTTT. The encoded protein is CASSVARQAKANTGELFF.

The table lists this clonotype with a few counts. J is TRBJ1-5 and V is TRBV20-1; tentatively, D is TRBD1 (6 bases). Trimming pared 6 bases from V and 7 bases from J, leaving 16 bases between. This CDR3 region has 13 residues. Looked up from germline, CDR1 is DFQATT and CDR2 is SNEGSKA (reference sequence). As DNA, the CDR3 is TGCAGTGCGGCTAAGGGGGGCTGGCAGCCCCAGCATTTT. It yields the protein CSAAKGGWQPQHF.

The chain joins TRBV6-2 or TRBV6-3 to TRBJ2-1; 7 nucleotides match TRBD1. The V gene's germline CDR1 is MNHEY and CDR2 SVGEGT. V trimming: 0 bases; J trimming: 6 bases; junction bases outside the gene matches: 5. The CDR3 is 15 amino acids. The CDR3 sequence: CASSYSDAGGNEQFF. CDR3 nucleotide sequence: TGTGCCAGCAGTTACTCGGATGCAGGGGGCAATGAGCAGTTCTTC.

This clonotype was observed many times. This chain links TRBV30 with TRBJ2-7; D is unclear. V lost 0 bases and J 6 bases, leaving 9 bases between the germline ends. Per germline, CDR1 GTSNPN and CDR2 SVGIG (reference sequence). The CDR3 runs to 12 residues. For the CDR3, the DNA is TGTGCCTGGAGTGTACCCCCCATCGAGCAGTACTTC. Translation gives CAWSVPPIEQYF.

This clonotype has a handful of counts. The rearrangement links TRBV3-1 to TRBJ2-7; maybe TRBD2 (6 bases). The V gene lost 6 bases and the J gene lost 2 bases, with 14 bases spanning the gap. The CDR3 is 14 residues long. CDR1 is LGHDT and CDR2 is YNNKEL in the germline V gene (reference sequence). The CDR3 DNA is TGTGCCAGCAGGCCGGGACTCCGAACCTACGAGCAGTACTTC. It encodes CASRPGLRTYEQYF.

The J gene is TRBJ1-2, the V gene TRBV20-1; no reliable D call. The V gene lost 4 bases and the J gene lost 8 bases, with 11 bases spanning the gap. Germline-derived CDR1 and CDR2 are DFQATT and SNEGSKA (reference sequence). This CDR3 is 11 amino acids long. The DNA of the CDR3 is TGCAGTGCTATTATGGAGGGAGGCTACACCTTC. Its translation is CSAIMEGGYTF.

This clonotype was detected a few times. The chain uses TRBV7-8 and TRBJ2-3; 9 bases line up with TRBD2. V dropped 5 bases and J dropped 1; count of bases not matched to a gene: 7. There are 16 residues in the CDR3. Germline V gene lookup returns CDR1 SGHVS and CDR2 FQNEAQ. CDR3 sequence: CASSQVSGRGTDTQYF. The CDR3, as DNA: TGTGCCAGCAGCCAAGTTAGCGGGAGAGGCACAGATACGCAGTATTTT. Supplemented by reference TRBV7-8 and TRBJ2-3, the full variable domain reads GAGVSQSPRYKVAKRGQDVALRCDPISGHVSLFWYQQALGQGPEFLTYFQNEAQLDKSGLPSDRFFAERPEGSVSTLKIQRTQQEDSAVYLCASSQVSGRGTDTQYFGPGTRLTVL.

This chain links TRBV6-2 or TRBV6-3 with TRBJ2-7; 13 bases map to TRBD2. J lost 0 bases, V lost 5 bases, and 7 bases had no gene match. CDR1 and CDR2 from the germline V gene are MNHEY and SVGEGT. This CDR3 has 17 amino acids. Here the CDR3 DNA reads TGTGCCAGCAGTCCCGGGACTAGCGGGGCAAGCTCCTACGAGCAGTACTTC. This encodes CASSPGTSGASSYEQYF.

This clonotype was found many times. The chain has TRBV7-6 and TRBJ2-1, with no clear D. Germline values: CDR1 SGHVS, CDR2 FNYEAQ. V lost 4 bases and J lost 8, with 12 bases in between. This CDR3 contains 13 residues. Here the CDR3 DNA reads TGTGCCAGCAGCTCTACGGTTAGGGATGAGCAGTTCTTC. Amino acid sequence: CASSSTVRDEQFF.

This clonotype has a count of ten or more. The genes are TRBV29-1 and TRBJ2-7, with TRBD1 as a possible D gene (5 bases). This CDR3 has 14 amino acids. In germline, CDR1 is SQVTM, CDR2 ANQGSEA. V lost 5 bases to trimming and J lost 5 bases, with 19 bases between them. CDR3 region: CSVSLPVRVDEQYF. CDR3 nucleotides: TGCAGCGTTTCCCTTCCTGTCAGGGTGGACGAGCAGTACTTC.

There are a few counts of this clonotype. The chain employs TRBV5-1 and TRBJ2-2; D perhaps matches TRBD1 (6 bases). The CDR3 runs to 16 residues. The germline gives CDR1 SGHRS, CDR2 YFSETQ. V lost 4 bases and J 4 bases, leaving 17 bases between the germline ends. CDR3 in amino acids: CASSQPTGASTGELFF. CDR3 nucleotide sequence: TGCGCCAGCAGCCAACCGACAGGAGCAAGCACCGGGGAGCTGTTTTTT.

The chain carries TRBV4-1 and TRBJ1-3; tentatively, D is TRBD1 (5 bases). The CDR3 is 17 amino acids. V shed 1 base and J shed 0 bases, with 13 bases lying between them. CDR1 and CDR2 (germline): MGHRA, YSYEKL. The CDR3 DNA reads as TGCGCCAGCAGCCAAGGAGGGGCCATTACCTCTGGAAACACCATATATTTT. Translation gives CASSQGGAITSGNTIYF.

The V and J genes are TRBV5-1 and TRBJ2-3, with D uncertain. This CDR3 is built from 16 residues. The V and J ends lost 1 base and 0 bases respectively, with 12 bases between them. Germline values: CDR1 SGHRS, CDR2 YFSETQ. The CDR3 coding sequence is TGCGCCAGCAGCTTGATCGGCTCCTCTAGCACAGATACGCAGTATTTT. Residues: CASSLIGSSSTDTQYF.

This clonotype has a handful of counts. The chain joins TRBV11-3 to TRBJ2-1; 7 bases are shared with TRBD1. V gave up 5 bases and J gave up 7 bases; unmatched junction bases: 8. Germline CDR1 and CDR2: SGHNT and YENEEA. This CDR3 is 14 amino acids long. CDR3 loop: CASSLGTDWNEQFF. CDR3 bases: TGTGCCAGCAGCCTCGGGACAGACTGGAATGAGCAGTTCTTC.

This clonotype was seen a few times. The genes are TRBV14 and TRBJ1-1, with unresolved D. The CDR3 is 14 residues long. Germline V CDR1 and CDR2: SGHDN, FVKESK. Trimming stripped 1 base from V and 8 bases from J, with 14 bases between. The CDR3: CASSQGVLALEAFF. The CDR3 nucleotides read TGTGCCAGCAGCCAAGGGGTATTGGCATTGGAAGCTTTCTTT. Using reference TRBV14 and TRBJ1-1 for the parts outside the CDR3, the full variable domain is EAGVTQFPSHSVIEKGQTVTLRCDPISGHDNLYWYRRVMGKEIKFLLHFVKESKQDESGMPNNRFLAERTGGTYSTLKVQPAELEDSGVYFCASSQGVLALEAFFGQGTRLTVV.

This clonotype was seen a few times. The chain links TRBV5-1 to TRBJ2-7; D possibly corresponds to TRBD1 (6 bases). This CDR3 is built from 14 residues. With 3 bases removed from V and 2 bases from J, the gap between germline ends came to 12 bases. The germline CDR1 and CDR2 sequences are SGHRS and YFSETQ. The CDR3 is CASSSRDNPYEQYF. The CDR3 nucleotides are TGCGCCAGCAGCTCCCGGGACAACCCCTACGAGCAGTACTTC.

A few counts support this clonotype. The V call is TRBV27, the J call TRBJ2-1, with unresolved D. The V end was cut by 3 bases, the J end by 4 bases, with 7 bases between. The CDR3 length is 13 residues. Germline-derived CDR1 and CDR2 are MNHEY and SMNVEV (reference sequence). CDR3 DNA: TGTGCCAGCAGTTTTCCAGGTTACAATGAGCAGTTCTTC. This sequence encodes CASSFPGYNEQFF.

This clonotype was observed a handful of times. The V and J genes are TRBV5-1 and TRBJ2-7; 9 nucleotides agree with TRBD2. Germline V gene lookup returns CDR1 SGHRS and CDR2 YFSETQ. The length of the CDR3 is 15 residues. Unmatched junction bases numbered 8, after V lost 3 bases and J lost 4 bases. CDR3 in amino acids: CASSSTGTSLYEQYF. The CDR3 DNA reads TGCGCCAGCAGCTCGACCGGGACTAGCCTGTACGAGCAGTACTTC.

This clonotype was observed a handful of times. The chain employs TRBV10-3 and TRBJ2-7, with D unclear. The germline V gene has CDR1 ENHRY and CDR2 SYGVKD. Trimming took off 11 bases at V and 2 bases at J, with 1 base between the two ends. The length of the CDR3 is 8 residues. CDR3 bases: TGTGCCCCCTACGAGCAGTACTTC. It yields the protein CAPYEQYF.

This clonotype turned up a few times. The genes are TRBV4-1 and TRBJ2-3; D unclear. The V gene lost 3 bases and the J gene lost 5 bases, with 9 bases spanning the gap. Germline CDR1 MGHRA, CDR2 YSYEKL. The CDR3 is 13 residues long. The CDR3 bases are TGCGCCAGCAGCCAGCTTGGCGGAGATACGCAGTATTTT. This codes for CASSQLGGDTQYF.

J is TRBJ2-7 and V is TRBV4-2; 11 bases agree with TRBD1. The CDR3 extends over 16 amino acids. Germline assignment: CDR1 LGHNA and CDR2 YNFKEQ. V lost 0 bases, J lost 3 bases, and 4 bases stayed unmatched. CDR3 sequence (DNA): TGTGCCAGCAGCCAAGATGAGGGGACAGGGGGCTACGAGCAGTACTTC. This translates into CASSQDEGTGGYEQYF.

This clonotype was picked up a small number of times. V usage is TRBV9 and J usage is TRBJ2-2; possible D gene TRBD1, 7 bases. Germline assignment: CDR1 SGDLS and CDR2 YYNGEE. The CDR3 consists of 18 residues. V was cut by 1 base and J by 4 bases, with 20 bases left in between. CDR3 protein: CASSVNPFSGGTTGELFF. As DNA, the CDR3 is TGTGCCAGCAGCGTAAATCCTTTTTCAGGGGGGACCACCGGGGAGCTGTTTTTT.

This clonotype was seen more than once but under ten times. The gene calls are TRBV5-1 and TRBJ2-3; TRBD1 aligns across 7 bases. Germline trimming cut 0 bases from V and 4 bases from J; bases unmatched to any gene: 8. This CDR3 is built from 16 residues. CDR1 SGHRS and CDR2 YFSETQ come from the germline V gene. The CDR3 DNA sequence: TGCGCCAGCAGCTTGGAAAGGGGGCCGAGCGCAGATACGCAGTATTTT. It is translated as CASSLERGPSADTQYF.

This clonotype was seen more than once but under ten times. This chain joins TRBV4-3 and TRBJ2-7; D possibly corresponds to TRBD1 (6 bases). The V gene lost 0 bases and the J gene lost 4 bases, with 10 bases spanning the gap. Germline V gene data show CDR1 as LGHNA and CDR2 as YSLEER. This CDR3 has 14 amino acids. The CDR3 loop is CASSQDGTSYEQYF. CDR3 nucleotide sequence: TGCGCCAGCAGCCAAGACGGGACATCATACGAGCAGTACTTC.

The rearrangement joins TRBV20-1 to TRBJ2-4; TRBD2 agrees at 14 bases. This CDR3 has 14 residues. With V trimmed by 6 bases and J by 9 bases, 7 bases remained unmatched. Germline V CDR1 and CDR2: DFQATT, SNEGSKA (reference sequence). Here the CDR3 DNA reads TGCAGTGCGGCCGGGACTAGCGGGAGCCTCATTCAGTACTTC. Protein product: CSAAGTSGSLIQYF.